This TCR beta chain was captured by sequencing in a study of shared clonotypes between healthy human individuals. Genomic DNA belonging to each subset was distributed in equal measure over several immunoSEQ plates. Assay used: immunoSEQ multiplex PCR; TCRdb lists only in-frame clones, some missing. The data contain around 1,000,000 clones, approximately 77% of them seen just once; the ten biggest clones take up approximately 0.9%. Study-level results: Of the naive CD4 clonotypes, approximately 5% were shared across four donors.

Between the trimmed V and J ends, which lost 2 bases and 13 bases, there was a span of 12 bases. This CDR3 spans 13 amino acids. CDR1 and CDR2 from the germline V gene are SNHLY and FYNNEI. Regarding this clone: As yet, its antigen is unknown.

V gene TRBV2 combines with J gene TRBJ1-6; unclear D gene. The specimen was memory CD4+ T cells from PBMCs. This sample's subset: CD45RA-negative fraction. The clonotype was recovered from a young man in good health. Some clones in this sample may be carry-over from other donors' samples. In nucleotides, the CDR3 is TGTGCCAGCAGTGAAACCCCCGGGGTCCCCCTCCACTTT. Encoded protein: CASSETPGVPLHF.